A selection of T cell receptor beta chains follows, all from one sample in a study of OX40 agonist ivuxolimab in advanced cancers. Here immunoSEQ multiplex PCR was the method, and the copy in TCRdb shows in-frame clones only, minus some. This sample has tens of thousands of clones, with approximately 89% found just once. The sequences come from CD4+ or CD8+ T cells sorted from blood, collected in a trial of the OX40 agonist ivuxolimab. The receptors derive from an adult with an advanced solid tumor such as melanoma, head and neck, liver or kidney cancer. CDR3s include the opening cysteine and the closing phenylalanine or tryptophan. The order of the fields is CDR3 length, J gene, V gene, D gene, clone size, CDR3 DNA, CDR3 protein. D genes are given only for firm matches. Clone size is shown for a subset of rows, as once, few, many or a class of expanded clone.

length: 13
J: TRBJ1-2
V: TRBV28
D: -
size: -
DNA: TGTGCCAGCAAACCGGGACCCAACTATGGCTACACCTTC
CDR3: CASKPGPNYGYTF

length: 15
J: TRBJ2-3
V: TRBV7-8
D: TRBD2
size: -
DNA: TGTGCCAGCAGTCAACCTAGCGGGAGGCGGGATACGCAGTATTTT
CDR3: CASSQPSGRRDTQYF

length: 16
J: TRBJ1-2
V: TRBV5-8
D: TRBD1
size: -
DNA: TGTGCCAGCAGCTTTCCCCGACAGGGGGCCAAATATGGCTACACCTTC
CDR3: CASSFPRQGAKYGYTF

length: 16
J: TRBJ2-7
V: TRBV11-3
D: TRBD1
size: -
DNA: TGTGCCAGCAGCTCCCGATTGGACAGGCAACTTTACGAGCAGTACTTC
CDR3: CASSSRLDRQLYEQYF

length: 15
J: TRBJ2-3
V: TRBV18
D: TRBD2
size: -
DNA: TGTGCCAGCTCACCATCGGGGGGGGGCACAGATACGCAGTATTTT
CDR3: CASSPSGGGTDTQYF

length: 12
J: TRBJ2-5
V: TRBV2
D: -
size: -
DNA: TGTGCCAGCAGTGATTTGGGAGAGGCCCAGTACTTC
CDR3: CASSDLGEAQYF

length: 15
J: TRBJ2-7
V: TRBV11-3
D: TRBD2
size: -
DNA: TGTGCCAGCAGCCCTGGGACTAGCGGACACTACGAGCAGTACTTC
CDR3: CASSPGTSGHYEQYF

length: 15
J: TRBJ2-1
V: TRBV19
D: -
size: -
DNA: TGTGCCAGTAAGGTAGGGGTTGGGTCCTACAATGAGCAGTTCTTC
CDR3: CASKVGVGSYNEQFF

length: 16
J: TRBJ2-5
V: TRBV28
D: -
size: -
DNA: TGTGCCAGCAGTTTACTCGGACAGCAGACAGAAGAGACCCAGTACTTC
CDR3: CASSLLGQQTEETQYF

length: 13
J: TRBJ2-7
V: TRBV28
D: -
size: once
DNA: TGTGCCAGCACCGGGACCCTCTCCTACGAGCAGTACTTC
CDR3: CASTGTLSYEQYF

length: 15
J: TRBJ2-5
V: TRBV6-1
D: TRBD2
size: -
DNA: TGTGCCAGCAGTGCCGGGACGGGGCGGGGGGTGACCCAGTACTTC
CDR3: CASSAGTGRGVTQYF

length: 13
J: TRBJ2-3
V: TRBV7-9
D: TRBD2
size: -
DNA: TGTGCCACCGGACTAGCCGGCCCAGATACGCAGTATTTT
CDR3: CATGLAGPDTQYF

length: 16
J: TRBJ1-2
V: TRBV15
D: -
size: once
DNA: TGTGCCACGGGGGGGACCGCTACAAACCGAGACTATGGCTACACCTTC
CDR3: CATGGTATNRDYGYTF

length: 13
J: TRBJ2-1
V: TRBV5-6
D: -
size: -
DNA: TGTGCCAGCAGCTTGGCGGACGGGAGCGAGCAGTTCTTC
CDR3: CASSLADGSEQFF

length: 14
J: TRBJ1-4
V: TRBV6-6
D: -
size: -
DNA: TGTGCCAGCAGTTGGGTTTGGGGGGATGAAAAACTGTTTTTT
CDR3: CASSWVWGDEKLFF

length: 13
J: TRBJ1-2
V: TRBV19
D: -
size: -
DNA: TGTGCCAGTAGTATTTTTGCTAACTATGGCTACACCTTC
CDR3: CASSIFANYGYTF

length: 17
J: TRBJ2-1
V: TRBV12-5
D: TRBD1
size: -
DNA: TGTGCTAGTGGTTTGGTACGAGGACAGGGGGACTACAATGAGCAGTTCTTC
CDR3: CASGLVRGQGDYNEQFF

length: 13
J: TRBJ1-2
V: TRBV19
D: -
size: once
DNA: TGTGCCAGTAGTCCCCGGGTAAACTATGGCTACACCTTC
CDR3: CASSPRVNYGYTF

length: 16
J: TRBJ1-5
V: TRBV7-8
D: TRBD1
size: -
DNA: TGTGCCAGCAGCCGGGACAGGCCTTATAGCAATCAGCCCCAGCATTTT
CDR3: CASSRDRPYSNQPQHF

length: 15
J: TRBJ2-7
V: TRBV28
D: -
size: -
DNA: TGTGCCAGCAGTTTCAATGGAGGGAGCTCCTACGAGCAGTACTTC
CDR3: CASSFNGGSSYEQYF

length: 13
J: TRBJ2-5
V: TRBV19
D: TRBD1
size: once
DNA: TGTGCCAGTAGTATTGCGGACAGGCAGACCCAGTACTTC
CDR3: CASSIADRQTQYF

length: 15
J: TRBJ2-3
V: TRBV5-1
D: -
size: -
DNA: TGCGCCAGCAGCTTCTACGGGGGCCCCGATAATGCGCAGTATTTT
CDR3: CASSFYGGPDNAQYF

length: 12
J: TRBJ2-7
V: TRBV29-1
D: -
size: once
DNA: TGCAGCGTCGGGACCCCCCTCCACGAGCAGTACTTC
CDR3: CSVGTPLHEQYF

length: 13
J: TRBJ1-4
V: TRBV18
D: -
size: once
DNA: TGTGCCAGCTCAACCGACCCTAATGAAAAACTGTTTTTT
CDR3: CASSTDPNEKLFF

length: 14
J: TRBJ2-5
V: TRBV18
D: TRBD2
size: -
DNA: TGTGCCAGTTCACCCGGACTAGCATACGAGACCCAGTACTTC
CDR3: CASSPGLAYETQYF

length: 16
J: TRBJ2-7
V: TRBV27
D: TRBD2
size: -
DNA: TGTGCCTACGAACGTCGGCCCGGGACTAGCCGTATGGAGCAGTACTTC
CDR3: CAYERRPGTSRMEQYF

length: 15
J: TRBJ1-2
V: TRBV19
D: TRBD1
size: -
DNA: TGTGCCAGTAGTTCCGGACAGGGGGCCCCCTATGGCTACACCTTC
CDR3: CASSSGQGAPYGYTF

length: 15
J: TRBJ2-2
V: TRBV6-5
D: -
size: -
DNA: TGTGCCAGCAGTCGGGACACCGGGACCACCGGGGAGCTGTTTTTT
CDR3: CASSRDTGTTGELFF

length: 17
J: TRBJ2-7
V: TRBV28
D: TRBD2
size: -
DNA: TGTGCCAGCAGTTCCGGGACTAGCGGGAGAGGGGGGTACGAGCAGTACTTC
CDR3: CASSSGTSGRGGYEQYF

length: 15
J: TRBJ1-3
V: TRBV11-3
D: -
size: -
DNA: TGTGCCAGCAGCTTAGGCGGGCTTAGTGGAAACACCATATATTTT
CDR3: CASSLGGLSGNTIYF

length: 20
J: TRBJ2-7
V: TRBV14
D: -
size: -
DNA: TGTGCCAGCAGCCACCACCTCGCGGGTGGGACGTCGCGGGACCCCTACGAGCAGTACTTC
CDR3: CASSHHLAGGTSRDPYEQYF

length: 13
J: TRBJ2-7
V: TRBV25-1
D: -
size: -
DNA: TGTGCCAGCAGTGAAGGTCCTTGGTCCGAGCAGTACTTC
CDR3: CASSEGPWSEQYF

length: 13
J: TRBJ1-2
V: TRBV15
D: -
size: -
DNA: TGTGCCACCAGCATTGGGACAAGCTATGGCTACACCTTC
CDR3: CATSIGTSYGYTF

length: 15
J: TRBJ2-5
V: TRBV28
D: -
size: -
DNA: TGTGCCAGCAGTTCGCCTACCCTACTAGGAGAGACCCAGTACTTC
CDR3: CASSSPTLLGETQYF

length: 13
J: TRBJ1-2
V: TRBV28
D: TRBD1
size: -
DNA: TGTGCCAGCAGTTTCCCGGACAGGGTGGGCTACACCTTC
CDR3: CASSFPDRVGYTF

length: 16
J: TRBJ1-2
V: TRBV27
D: TRBD1
size: -
DNA: TGTGCCAGCAGCCTTGAGGAGAACGGGACAGTCGGCGGCTACACCTTC
CDR3: CASSLEENGTVGGYTF

length: 14
J: TRBJ2-2
V: TRBV5-4
D: -
size: -
DNA: TGTGCCAGCAGCTTGCCGGGGGTTACCGGGGAGCTGTTTTTT
CDR3: CASSLPGVTGELFF

length: 19
J: TRBJ2-4
V: TRBV5-1
D: -
size: once
DNA: TGCGCCAGCAGCTTGGTTCCTTTGGGGGGGCTGATAGCCAAAAACATTCAGTACTTC
CDR3: CASSLVPLGGLIAKNIQYF

length: 15
J: TRBJ2-2
V: TRBV7-8
D: TRBD1
size: -
DNA: TGTGCCAGCAGCTTAGGACAGGGAGACACCGGGGAGCTGTTTTTT
CDR3: CASSLGQGDTGELFF

length: 16
J: TRBJ1-5
V: TRBV6-5
D: -
size: once
DNA: TGTGCCAGCAGTTACTCGAGCTCCCTTCCGTATCAGCCCCAGCATTTT
CDR3: CASSYSSSLPYQPQHF